These 10 T cell receptor beta chains came from one sample sequenced in a study of shared clonotypes between healthy human individuals. The data were produced by immunoSEQ multiplex PCR, yet TCRdb's version contains in-frame clones alone and is incomplete. The sample has around 1.5 million clones, under 99% seen once. Sequencing was performed on naive CD4+ T cells sorted from blood. Subset here: CD45RA+ positively selected. All receptors derive from a man under 40 in good health.

The J gene is TRBJ2-5, the V gene TRBV2; D not resolved. The CDR3 totals 12 residues. CDR1 SNHLY and CDR2 FYNNEI come from the germline V gene. The V end was cut by 8 bases, the J end by 5 bases, with 12 bases between. CDR3 amino acids: CASGYLTETQYF. The CDR3 coding sequence is TGTGCCAGCGGTTATCTTACGGAGACCCAGTACTTC.

This chain links TRBV6-5 with TRBJ2-7, with 7 positions matching TRBD2. CDR3 length: 15 residues. Germline-derived CDR1 and CDR2 are MNHEY and SVGAGI. After removal of 1 base from V and 1 base from J, the junction contained 4 bases not matched to a gene. The CDR3 loop is CASSYYSGPSYEQYF. CDR3 in DNA: TGTGCCAGCAGTTACTATAGCGGGCCTTCCTACGAGCAGTACTTC.

The chain has TRBV7-2 and TRBJ2-2; D remains unclear. The CDR3 consists of 15 residues. Germline V gene lookup returns CDR1 SGHTA and CDR2 FQGNSA. The germline V and J ends were trimmed by 1 base and 1 base, with 7 bases remaining between them. The CDR3 bases are TGTGCCAGCAGCTTAGAGGGTCGGAACACCGGGGAGCTGTTTTTT. Translating it yields CASSLEGRNTGELFF.

This chain links TRBV2 with TRBJ2-5; 12 nucleotides line up with TRBD2. V was pared by 7 bases and J by 5 bases, with 2 bases of the junction left unmatched. Germline CDR1 and CDR2: SNHLY and FYNNEI. The CDR3 runs to 13 residues. CDR3 nucleotide sequence: TGTGCCAGCATGCTAGCGGGAGGGGAGACCCAGTACTTC. It encodes CASMLAGGETQYF.

V and J are TRBV4-2 and TRBJ2-3; 9 bases fit TRBD2. Trimming at V came to 1 base and at J to 0 bases, leaving 8 bases not matched to a gene. CDR1 and CDR2 (germline): LGHNA, YNFKEQ. This CDR3 is 18 amino acids long. In nucleotides, the CDR3 is TGTGCCAGCAGCCAAGGGCGCGGGGGGGGCGGTAGCACAGATACGCAGTATTTT. It codes for CASSQGRGGGGSTDTQYF.

The chain couples TRBV7-2 to TRBJ2-1; D ambiguous. Per germline, CDR1 SGHTA and CDR2 FQGNSA. Trimming stripped 4 bases from V and 5 bases from J, with 12 bases between. The length of the CDR3 is 14 residues. Written as DNA, the CDR3 is TGTGCCAGCAGCTCGCAACCAAGAGACAATGAGCAGTTCTTC. Protein: CASSSQPRDNEQFF. Variable domain in full (rest from reference TRBV7-2 and TRBJ2-1): GAGVSQSPSNKVTEKGKDVELRCDPISGHTALYWYRQSLGQGLEFLIYFQGNSAPDKSGLPSDRFSAERTGGSVSTLTIQRTQQEDSAVYLCASSSQPRDNEQFFGPGTRLTVL.

The V and J genes are TRBV7-2 and TRBJ2-3; D gene uncertain. The V gene's germline CDR1 is SGHTA and CDR2 FQGNSA. Trimming cost V 5 bases and J 8 bases, with 14 bases left between them. CDR3 size: 13 residues. This CDR3 is CASSLIGSTTQYF. Written as DNA, the CDR3 is TGTGCCAGCAGCCTGATCGGGTCTACTACGCAGTATTTT.

The chain joins TRBV4-2 to TRBJ1-5; 7 positions agree with TRBD1. V gave up 3 bases and J gave up 5 bases; unmatched junction bases: 10. The CDR3 covers 16 residues. In germline, CDR1 is LGHNA, CDR2 YNFKEQ. The CDR3 nucleotides are TGTGCCAGCAGCCAGCATACAGGGGCGGGTGATCAGCCCCAGCATTTT. Protein sequence: CASSQHTGAGDQPQHF.

The chain links TRBV5-1 to TRBJ1-2; a weak D match, TRBD1 (5 bases). CDR3 size: 15 residues. CDR1 is SGHRS and CDR2 is YFSETQ in the germline V gene. The V end was cut by 0 bases, the J end by 5 bases, with 14 bases between. The CDR3 reads CASSLGTLREYGYTF. The CDR3, as DNA: TGCGCCAGCAGCTTGGGGACACTCCGGGAGTATGGCTACACCTTC.

Note on this clone: Germline and junction disagree at one end, which may indicate a read error. The chain combines TRBV6-6 with TRBJ2-7; D might be TRBD1 (6 bases). The CDR3 spans 13 residues. In germline, CDR1 is MNHNY, CDR2 SVGAGI (reference sequence). The CDR3 DNA reads TGTGCCAGCAGCTACTTACAGGGCCACGAGCAGTACTTC. This codes for CASSYLQGHEQYF.